This entry is about one T cell receptor beta chain. Its antigen has not been determined. Nothing much larger sits one base from this clone, and base qualities are not available. This entry is derived from a study of blood T cell repertoires in COVID-19 (dated by TCRdb to 2018 to 2020). Broadly, across the study: Collaborator samples came from the United States, Italy and Spain and covered acute and convalescent phases of COVID-19. The repertoires were released in a freely available public database meant as a resource for research on the immune response to SARS-CoV-2. The prospective study material was composed of cDNA or gDNA derived from T cells, B-cell-depleted T cells, or PBMCs. The dataset comprised deeply sampled blood TCRbeta repertoires from subjects exposed to, actively infected with, or recovered from COVID-19. HLA class I and class II types, where available, came from metadata supplied by the sample provider rather than from assay-based typing. Samples were obtained from the ongoing ImmuneRACE study (first 160 participants) and from 1,200 or so subjects provided by 6 global collaborators. A de-identified subject ID, COVID-19 status, age in years and sex were almost always included in the sample metadata.

V is clipped by 6 bases and J by 6 bases, and the sequence between their germline boundaries is 18 bases long. From the cysteine through the phenylalanine, the CDR3 covers 15 amino acids. Only CDR3 DNA remains: 45 bases, in frame from the first base. The germline V gene supplies CDR1 SNHLY and CDR2 FYNNEI. Beyond this particular receptor, the publication reports: How much clinical and demographic metadata was included differed by source and by participant, and the metadata was provided uncurated.

The immunoSEQ Assay, a bias-controlled multiplex PCR, was used to amplify TCRbeta CDR3 regions from genomic DNA. Per the original workflow: The number of nucleated cells in each sample was estimated from the amplification of reference gene primers within the assay. To quantify the absolute abundance of each unique TCRbeta CDR3 rearrangement, sequence reads were collapsed and filtered. For each sample, productive Simpson clonality was calculated as the square root of Simpson's diversity index over productive rearrangements. TCRdb mirrors the immuneACCESS table, restricted to in-frame sequences. Some clones are absent from its copies; in checked studies, under half trace to an unresolved V gene, and the reason for the others is unknown. V and J calls and clone size follow that table, whereas D and trimming were derived from the DNA. This sample holds approximately 50,000 clones; roughly 80% were observed only once. In total, the top ten clones hold about 5% of the sample.

In the prospective study, participants were roughly 18 to 89 years old, resided in around 25 geographic areas of the United States, and were enrolled through a virtual design. Cohort assignment in the prospective study relied on participant-reported clinical history from a screening survey and a study questionnaire. Each participant in the prospective study had whole blood, serum and a nasopharyngeal or oropharyngeal swab collected by mobile phlebotomists. Additional blood draws and questionnaires over an approximately two-month period could optionally be provided by prospective study participants. Before DNA extraction, prospective study blood samples were shipped either frozen or at room temperature.

This clonotype originated in a woman aged 50 to 60 with acute COVID-19. The sequence is built from TRBV2 and TRBJ1-5; TRBD1 could be the D gene, as 6 bases match. The sample consisted of PBMCs or T cells enriched from blood (not recorded which). The CDR3 region reads CASRPGQSGGQPQHF. The bases read TGTGCCAGCAGGCCGGGACAATCGGGCGGTCAGCCCCAGCATTTT.